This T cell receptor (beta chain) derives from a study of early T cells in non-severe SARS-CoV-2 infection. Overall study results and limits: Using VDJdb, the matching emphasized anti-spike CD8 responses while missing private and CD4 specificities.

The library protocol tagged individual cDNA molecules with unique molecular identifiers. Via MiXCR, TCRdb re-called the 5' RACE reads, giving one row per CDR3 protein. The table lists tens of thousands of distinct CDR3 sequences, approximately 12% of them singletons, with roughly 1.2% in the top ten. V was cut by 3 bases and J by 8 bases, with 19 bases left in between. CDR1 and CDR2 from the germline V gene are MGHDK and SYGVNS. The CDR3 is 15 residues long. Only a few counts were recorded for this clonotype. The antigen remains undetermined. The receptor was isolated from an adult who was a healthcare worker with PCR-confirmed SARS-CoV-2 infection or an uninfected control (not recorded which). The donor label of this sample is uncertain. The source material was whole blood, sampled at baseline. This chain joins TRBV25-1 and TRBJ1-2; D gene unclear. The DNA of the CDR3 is TGTGCCAGCAGTGATTACCTGATGACATTTGCGGGCTACACCTTC. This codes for CASSDYLMTFAGYTF.